These T cell receptor beta chains were read from a single sample in a study of T cells in Graves' hyperthyroidism and ophthalmopathy. TCRdb recomputed calls from the multiplex PCR reads with MiXCR, one row per CDR3 protein. The table has roughly 570,000 distinct CDR3 sequences, 46% seen once. Material: peripheral blood or thyroid tissue (not recorded which). The receptors stem from a woman aged 18-35 years with Graves' hyperthyroidism. The CDR3 runs from the conserved cysteine through the conserved F or W. The D gene is left open where the match is weak. Clone size is not always given. Where it is, it says once, few, many or a class for expanded clones.

CDR3 DNA | CDR3 protein | CDR3 length | D gene | clone size | J gene | V gene
TGTGCCAGCAGCTTAGGAGAGGCCTCCTACAATGAGCAGTTCTTC | CASSLGEASYNEQFF | 15 | NA | few | TRBJ2-1 | TRBV7-2
TGTGCCAGCAGCCACTCCCCGACTAGCGTGGGAGATACGCATTATTTT | CASSHSPTSVGDTHYF | 16 | TRBD2 | NA | TRBJ2-3 | TRBV7-3
TGTGCCAGCAGCGAAACTAGCGGGAGTCTTCGGGGTGGTTTCTTC | CASSETSGSLRGGFF | 15 | TRBD2 | NA | TRBJ2-5 | TRBV7-2
TGTGCCAGCAGTTTGTCAGACTCCTACGAGCAGTACTTC | CASSLSDSYEQYF | 13 | NA | many | TRBJ2-7 | TRBV27
TGTGCCAGCAGTTTGGGGGCAGGCAGGCGCTATGGCTACACCTTC | CASSLGAGRRYGYTF | 15 | NA | many | TRBJ1-2 | TRBV9
TGCAGTGCTCGTAGACAGGGACTCATGAACACTGAAGCTTTCTTT | CSARRQGLMNTEAFF | 15 | TRBD1 | NA | TRBJ1-1 | TRBV20-1
TGTGCCAGCAGTTTTGGGCTAGCGGAGACCTACGAGCAGTACTTC | CASSFGLAETYEQYF | 15 | TRBD2 | many | TRBJ2-7 | TRBV6-6
TGCAGCGTTGGACAGGGGGCTGGGGCCAACGTCCTGACTTTC | CSVGQGAGANVLTF | 14 | TRBD1 | few | TRBJ2-6 | TRBV29-1
TGCGCCAGCAGCTTGGTGGGCTACGGAAACACCATATATTTT | CASSLVGYGNTIYF | 14 | NA | many | TRBJ1-3 | TRBV5-1
TGTGCCAGCAGTGGCCCTTATTCCGGGACTAGCGGGAGTAGGAGGCCCTTCGAGCAGTACTTC | CASSGPYSGTSGSRRPFEQYF | 21 | TRBD2 | NA | TRBJ2-7 | TRBV6-6
TGTGCCAGCAGTGCTGACAGTTTATATCAGCCCCAGCATTTT | CASSADSLYQPQHF | 14 | NA | NA | TRBJ1-5 | TRBV2
TGCGCCAGCAGCCTGACAGCTGGACAGGTATACGCTTTCTTT | CASSLTAGQVYAFF | 14 | TRBD1 | NA | TRBJ1-1 | TRBV5-1
TGCAGCGTTGCCGGGACAGGGATCCACGAGCAGTACTTC | CSVAGTGIHEQYF | 13 | TRBD1 | NA | TRBJ2-7 | TRBV29-1